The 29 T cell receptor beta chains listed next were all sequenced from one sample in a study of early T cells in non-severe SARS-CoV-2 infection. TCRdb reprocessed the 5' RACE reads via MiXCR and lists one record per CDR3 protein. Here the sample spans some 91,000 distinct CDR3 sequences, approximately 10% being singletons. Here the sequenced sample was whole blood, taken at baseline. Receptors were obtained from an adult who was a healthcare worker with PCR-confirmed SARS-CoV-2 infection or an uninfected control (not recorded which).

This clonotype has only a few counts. CDR3 protein: CASSFQGRFISGANVLTF. The DNA for the CDR3 is TGTGCCAGCAGCTTTCAGGGACGCTTTATCTCTGGGGCCAACGTCCTGACTTTC. This chain joins TRBV7-2 and TRBJ2-6; D may match TRBD1 or TRBD2 (5 bases each). V was cut by 3 bases and J by 0 bases, with 15 bases left in between. CDR3 size: 18 residues. Germline CDR1 reads SGHTA; CDR2 reads FQGNSA. Looking up the rest from reference TRBV7-2 and TRBJ2-6 gives the full variable domain: GAGVSQSPSNKVTEKGKDVELRCDPISGHTALYWYRQSLGQGLEFLIYFQGNSAPDKSGLPSDRFSAERTGGSVSTLTIQRTQQEDSAVYLCASSFQGRFISGANVLTFGAGSRLTVL.

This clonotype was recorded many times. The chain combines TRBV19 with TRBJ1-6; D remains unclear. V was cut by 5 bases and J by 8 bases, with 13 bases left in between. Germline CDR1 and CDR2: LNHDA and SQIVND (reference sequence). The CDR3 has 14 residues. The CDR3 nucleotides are TGTGCCAGTAGTGCCGCCTTCAAGGATTCACCCCTCCACTTT. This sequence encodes CASSAAFKDSPLHF.

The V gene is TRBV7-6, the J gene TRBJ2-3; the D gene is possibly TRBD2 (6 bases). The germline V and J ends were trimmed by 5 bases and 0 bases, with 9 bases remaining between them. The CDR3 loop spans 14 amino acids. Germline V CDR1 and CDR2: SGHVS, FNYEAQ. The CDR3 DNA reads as TGTGCCAGCAGCACGGGACTGAGCACAGATACGCAGTATTTT. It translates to CASSTGLSTDTQYF.

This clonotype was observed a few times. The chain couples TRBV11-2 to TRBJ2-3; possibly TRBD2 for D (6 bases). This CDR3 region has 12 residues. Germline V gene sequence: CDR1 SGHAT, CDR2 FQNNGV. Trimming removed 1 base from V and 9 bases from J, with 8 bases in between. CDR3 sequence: CASSLGGRTQYF. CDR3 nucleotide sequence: TGTGCCAGCAGCTTAGGGGGGAGGACGCAGTATTTT.

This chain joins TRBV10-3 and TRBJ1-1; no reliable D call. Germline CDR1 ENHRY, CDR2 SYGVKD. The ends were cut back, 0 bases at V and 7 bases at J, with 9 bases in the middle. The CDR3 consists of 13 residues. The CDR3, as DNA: TGTGCCATCAGTGAGTCCAGGTCCGGTGAAGCTTTCTTT. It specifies CAISESRSGEAFF.

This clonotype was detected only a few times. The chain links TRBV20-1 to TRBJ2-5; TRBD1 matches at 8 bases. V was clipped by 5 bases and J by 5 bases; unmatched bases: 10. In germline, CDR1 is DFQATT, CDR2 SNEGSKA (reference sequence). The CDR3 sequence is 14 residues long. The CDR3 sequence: CSAPGQGQSETQYF. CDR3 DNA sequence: TGCAGTGCTCCCGGACAGGGTCAGTCGGAGACCCAGTACTTC.

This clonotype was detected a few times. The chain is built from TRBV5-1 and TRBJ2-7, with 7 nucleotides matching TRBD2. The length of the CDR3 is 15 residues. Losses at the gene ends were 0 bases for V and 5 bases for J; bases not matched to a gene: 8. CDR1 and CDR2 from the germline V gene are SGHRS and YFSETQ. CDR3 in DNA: TGCGCCAGCAGCTTGGACCCTAGCGGAGGGGACGAGCAGTACTTC. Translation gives CASSLDPSGGDEQYF.

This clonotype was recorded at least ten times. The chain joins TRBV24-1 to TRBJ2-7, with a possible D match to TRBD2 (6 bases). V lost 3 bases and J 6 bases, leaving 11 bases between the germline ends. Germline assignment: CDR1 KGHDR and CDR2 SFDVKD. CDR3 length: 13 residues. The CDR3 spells CATSDPGVAEQYF. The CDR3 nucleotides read TGTGCCACCAGTGATCCGGGAGTGGCCGAGCAGTACTTC.

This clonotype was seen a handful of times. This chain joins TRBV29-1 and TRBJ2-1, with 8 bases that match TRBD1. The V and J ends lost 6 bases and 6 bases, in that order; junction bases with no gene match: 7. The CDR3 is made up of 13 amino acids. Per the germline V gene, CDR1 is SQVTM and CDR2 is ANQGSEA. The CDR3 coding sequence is TGCAGCGTCCCCGGACAGGGCGGCAATGAGCAGTTCTTC. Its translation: CSVPGQGGNEQFF.

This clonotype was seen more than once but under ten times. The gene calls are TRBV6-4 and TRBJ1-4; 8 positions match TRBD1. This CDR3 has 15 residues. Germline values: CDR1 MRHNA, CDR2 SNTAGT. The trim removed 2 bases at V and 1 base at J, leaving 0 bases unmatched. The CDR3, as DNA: TGTGCCAGCAGTGACGGGACAGGAACTAATGAAAAACTGTTTTTT. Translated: CASSDGTGTNEKLFF.

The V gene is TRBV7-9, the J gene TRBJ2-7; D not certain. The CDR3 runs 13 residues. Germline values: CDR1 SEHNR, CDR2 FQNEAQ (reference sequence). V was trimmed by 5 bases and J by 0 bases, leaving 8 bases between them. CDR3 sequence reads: CASSPDTSYEQYF. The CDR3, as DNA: TGTGCCAGCAGCCCAGACACCTCCTACGAGCAGTACTTC.

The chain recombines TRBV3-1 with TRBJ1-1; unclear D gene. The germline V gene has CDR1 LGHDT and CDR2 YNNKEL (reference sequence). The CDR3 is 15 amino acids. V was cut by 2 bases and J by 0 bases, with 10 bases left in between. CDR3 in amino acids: CASSQSRDMNTEAFF. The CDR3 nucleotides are TGTGCCAGCAGCCAATCCCGGGATATGAACACTGAAGCTTTCTTT.

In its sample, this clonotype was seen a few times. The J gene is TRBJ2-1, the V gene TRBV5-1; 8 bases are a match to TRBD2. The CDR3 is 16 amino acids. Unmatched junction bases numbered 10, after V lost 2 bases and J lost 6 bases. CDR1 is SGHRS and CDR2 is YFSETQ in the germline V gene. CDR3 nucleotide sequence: TGCGCCAGCAGCTTCCCTTTGGAGCGGGAGACCAATGAGCAGTTCTTC. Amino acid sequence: CASSFPLERETNEQFF.

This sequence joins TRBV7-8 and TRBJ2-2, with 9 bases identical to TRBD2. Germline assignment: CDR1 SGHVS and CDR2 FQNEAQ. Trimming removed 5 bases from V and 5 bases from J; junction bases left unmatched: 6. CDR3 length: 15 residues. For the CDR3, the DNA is TGTGCCAGCAGCCTCTCTAGCGGGGCAACCGGGGAGCTGTTTTTT. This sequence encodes CASSLSSGATGELFF.

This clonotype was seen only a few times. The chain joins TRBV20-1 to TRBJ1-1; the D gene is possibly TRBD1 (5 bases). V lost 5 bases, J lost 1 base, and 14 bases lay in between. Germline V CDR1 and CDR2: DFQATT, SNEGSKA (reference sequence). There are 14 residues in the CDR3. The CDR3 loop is CSASRFQGNTEAFF. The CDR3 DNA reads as TGCAGTGCTTCCCGTTTTCAGGGGAACACTGAAGCTTTCTTT.

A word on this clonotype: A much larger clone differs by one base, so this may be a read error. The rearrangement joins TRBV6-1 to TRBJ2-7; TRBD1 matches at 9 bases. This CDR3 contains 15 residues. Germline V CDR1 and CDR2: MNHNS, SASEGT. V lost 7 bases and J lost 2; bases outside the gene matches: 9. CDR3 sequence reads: CASNYDRGETYEQYF. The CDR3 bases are TGTGCCAGCAACTACGACAGGGGGGAAACCTACGAGCAGTACTTC.

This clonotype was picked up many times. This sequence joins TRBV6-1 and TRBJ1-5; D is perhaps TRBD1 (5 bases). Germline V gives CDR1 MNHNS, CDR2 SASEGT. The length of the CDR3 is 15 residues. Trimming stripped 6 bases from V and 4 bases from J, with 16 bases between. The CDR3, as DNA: TGTGCCAGCAGCTCTCCGGGGGGGGTAAATCAGCCCCAGCATTTT. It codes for CASSSPGGVNQPQHF.

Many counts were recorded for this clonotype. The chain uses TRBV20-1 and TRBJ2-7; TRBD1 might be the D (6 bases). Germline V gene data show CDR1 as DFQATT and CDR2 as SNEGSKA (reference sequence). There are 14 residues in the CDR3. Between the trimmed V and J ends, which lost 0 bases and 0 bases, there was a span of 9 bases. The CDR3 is CSAREDSGSYEQYF. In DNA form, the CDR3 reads TGCAGTGCTAGAGAGGACAGCGGCTCCTACGAGCAGTACTTC.

CDR3 protein: CATAEGGRQRTDTQYF. In nucleotides, the CDR3 is TGTGCCACCGCAGAGGGGGGCCGGCAGCGCACAGATACGCAGTATTTT. The chain joins TRBV24-1 to TRBJ2-3; D assignment may be TRBD1 or TRBD2 (6 bases each). CDR3 length: 16 amino acids. V dropped 9 bases and J dropped 1 base, with 19 bases sitting between them. Germline CDR1 reads KGHDR; CDR2 reads SFDVKD.

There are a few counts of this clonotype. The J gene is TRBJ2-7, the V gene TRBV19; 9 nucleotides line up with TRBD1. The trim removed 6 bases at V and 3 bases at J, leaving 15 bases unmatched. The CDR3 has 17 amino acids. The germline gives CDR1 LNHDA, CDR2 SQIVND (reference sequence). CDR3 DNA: TGTGCCAGTAGCCCACAGACCGGGACAGGGAGTTTCTACGAGCAGTACTTC. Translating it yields CASSPQTGTGSFYEQYF.

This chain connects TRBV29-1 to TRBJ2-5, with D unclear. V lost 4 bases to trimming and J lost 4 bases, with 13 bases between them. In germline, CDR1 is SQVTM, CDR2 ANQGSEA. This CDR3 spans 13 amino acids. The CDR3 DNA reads TGCAGCGTTGCTAGGATGACGCGAGAGACCCAGTACTTC. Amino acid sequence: CSVARMTRETQYF.

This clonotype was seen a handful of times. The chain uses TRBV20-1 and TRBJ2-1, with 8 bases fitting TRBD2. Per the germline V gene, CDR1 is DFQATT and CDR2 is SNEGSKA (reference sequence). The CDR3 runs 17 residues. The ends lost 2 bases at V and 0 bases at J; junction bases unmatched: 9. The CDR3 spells CSARYLAGPDSYNEQFF. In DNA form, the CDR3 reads TGCAGTGCTAGATATTTAGCGGGGCCGGACTCCTACAATGAGCAGTTCTTC.

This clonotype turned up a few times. DNA for the CDR3: TGTGCCAGCAAACGTGCTAGCGGGAGTATCCAAGAGACCCAGTACTTC. As protein: CASKRASGSIQETQYF. The genes are TRBV19 and TRBJ2-5; 10 nucleotides agree with TRBD2. CDR1 and CDR2 from the germline V gene are LNHDA and SQIVND (reference sequence). The CDR3 sequence is 16 residues long. After removal of 9 bases from V and 1 base from J, the junction contained 11 bases not matched to a gene.

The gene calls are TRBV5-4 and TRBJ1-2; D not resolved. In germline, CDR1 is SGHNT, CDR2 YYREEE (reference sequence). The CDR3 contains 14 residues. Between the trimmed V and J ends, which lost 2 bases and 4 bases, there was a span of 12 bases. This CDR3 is CASSFRRVPYGYTF. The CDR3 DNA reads TGTGCCAGCAGCTTTAGACGGGTTCCCTATGGCTACACCTTC.

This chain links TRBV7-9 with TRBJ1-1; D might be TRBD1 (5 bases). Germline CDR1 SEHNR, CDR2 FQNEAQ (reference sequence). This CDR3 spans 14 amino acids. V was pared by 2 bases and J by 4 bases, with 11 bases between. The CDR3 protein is CASSLSSGLTEAFF. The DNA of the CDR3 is TGTGCCAGCAGCTTATCTTCGGGACTCACTGAAGCTTTCTTT. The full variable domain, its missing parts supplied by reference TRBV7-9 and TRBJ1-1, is DTGVSQNPRHKITKRGQNVTFRCDPISEHNRLYWYRQTLGQGPEFLTYFQNEAQLEKSRLLSDRFSAERPKGSFSTLEIQRTEQGDSAMYLCASSLSSGLTEAFFGQGTRLTVV.

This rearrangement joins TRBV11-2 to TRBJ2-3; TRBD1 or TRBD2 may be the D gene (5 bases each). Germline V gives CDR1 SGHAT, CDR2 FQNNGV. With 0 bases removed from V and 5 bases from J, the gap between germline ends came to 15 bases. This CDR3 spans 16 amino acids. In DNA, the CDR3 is TGTGCCAGCAGCTTAGACAGGGCGAGGGGCGAAGATACGCAGTATTTT. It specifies CASSLDRARGEDTQYF.

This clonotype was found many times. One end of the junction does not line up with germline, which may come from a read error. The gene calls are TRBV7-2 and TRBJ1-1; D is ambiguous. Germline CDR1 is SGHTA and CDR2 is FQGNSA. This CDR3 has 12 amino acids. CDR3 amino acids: CASSLAGTEAFF. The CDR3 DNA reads TGTGCCAGCAGCCTAGCGGGGACTGAAGCTTTCTTT.

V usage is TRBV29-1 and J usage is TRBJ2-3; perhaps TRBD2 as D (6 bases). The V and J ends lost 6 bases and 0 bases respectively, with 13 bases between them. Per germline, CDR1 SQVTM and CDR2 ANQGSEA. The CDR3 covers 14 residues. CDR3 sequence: CSVARGGSTDTQYF. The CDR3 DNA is TGCAGCGTCGCACGTGGGGGGAGCACAGATACGCAGTATTTT.

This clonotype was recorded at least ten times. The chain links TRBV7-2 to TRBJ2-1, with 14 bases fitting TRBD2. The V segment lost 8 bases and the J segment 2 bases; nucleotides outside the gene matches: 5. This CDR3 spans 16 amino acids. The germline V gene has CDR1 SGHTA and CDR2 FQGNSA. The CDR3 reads CASGGLAGDPYNEQFF. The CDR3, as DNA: TGTGCCAGCGGGGGACTAGCGGGAGACCCCTACAATGAGCAGTTCTTC. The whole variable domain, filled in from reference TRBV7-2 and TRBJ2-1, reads GAGVSQSPSNKVTEKGKDVELRCDPISGHTALYWYRQSLGQGLEFLIYFQGNSAPDKSGLPSDRFSAERTGGSVSTLTIQRTQQEDSAVYLCASGGLAGDPYNEQFFGPGTRLTVL.